The 22 T cell receptor beta chains given below trace back to one sample, sequenced in a study of blood T cell repertoires in COVID-19. The data were produced by immunoSEQ multiplex PCR, yet TCRdb's version contains in-frame clones alone and is incomplete. The data show tens of thousands of clones, approximately 80% seen once. The material sequenced was peripheral blood. These receptor sequences come from a woman aged 55 to 70 with acute or convalescent COVID-19.

J is TRBJ1-6 and V is TRBV27, with D maybe TRBD1 (5 bases). Deletions cut 5 bases from V and 7 bases from J, with 15 bases between. Germline V lookup: CDR1 MNHEY, CDR2 SMNVEV (reference sequence). This CDR3 is built from 15 residues. CDR3 in DNA: TGTGCCAGCAGTCCCGACCAGCGGGGGAATTCACCCCTCCACTTT. Amino acid sequence: CASSPDQRGNSPLHF.

This clone was recorded once. The chain has TRBV2 and TRBJ1-5; 9 nucleotides agree with TRBD1. V was pared by 10 bases and J by 2 bases, with 9 bases of the junction left unmatched. This CDR3 comprises 15 residues. Germline V lookup: CDR1 SNHLY, CDR2 FYNNEI. Here the CDR3 DNA reads TGTGCCATTACAGGGGGCCCTTCGGGCAATCAGCCCCAGCATTTT. Its protein is CAITGGPSGNQPQHF.

The rearrangement joins TRBV5-1 to TRBJ2-5; 10 bases are a match to TRBD1. The CDR3 runs to 15 residues. The V segment lost 3 bases and the J segment 1 base; nucleotides outside the gene matches: 3. Germline CDR1 and CDR2: SGHRS and YFSETQ. CDR3 protein: CASSSRTGGQETQYF. CDR3 in DNA: TGCGCCAGCAGCTCCCGGACAGGGGGCCAAGAGACCCAGTACTTC.

The CDR3 sequence: CASSLAAGPSNTEAFF. CDR3 nucleotides: TGCGCCAGCAGCTTGGCGGCAGGGCCTTCGAACACTGAAGCTTTCTTT. The chain couples TRBV5-1 to TRBJ1-1; possibly TRBD1 for D (5 bases). The V end lost 0 bases, the J end lost 1 base, and 13 bases lay between the germline ends. The germline V gene has CDR1 SGHRS and CDR2 YFSETQ. The CDR3 covers 16 residues.

The genes are TRBV7-2 and TRBJ1-4; TRBD1 agrees at 8 bases. Germline V gives CDR1 SGHTA, CDR2 FQGNSA. CDR3 length equals 15 residues. After removal of 4 bases from V and 8 bases from J, the junction contained 9 bases not matched to a gene. CDR3 residues: CASSSDRGPGEKLFF. DNA for the CDR3: TGTGCCAGCAGCTCCGACAGGGGCCCCGGAGAAAAACTGTTTTTT.

This clone appeared many times. The chain is built from TRBV5-1 and TRBJ2-2, with 8 positions matching TRBD2. Germline V lookup: CDR1 SGHRS, CDR2 YFSETQ. The CDR3 contains 15 residues. The trim removed 6 bases at V and 3 bases at J, leaving 7 bases unmatched. The CDR3 coding sequence is TGCGCCAGCAACCCGAGCGGGGGCGACACCGGGGAGCTGTTTTTT. Its protein product is CASNPSGGDTGELFF.

The chain recombines TRBV10-3 with TRBJ1-1, with TRBD1 as a possible D gene (6 bases). In germline, CDR1 is ENHRY, CDR2 SYGVKD. V was pared by 0 bases and J by 10 bases, with 18 bases between. The CDR3 spans 15 residues. The CDR3 reads CAISESFARGDGAFF. The CDR3 DNA is TGTGCCATCAGTGAGTCATTTGCCAGGGGTGACGGAGCTTTCTTT.

The CDR3 loop reads CASSPTSGGDSDTQYF. The CDR3, as DNA: TGCGCCAGCAGCCCGACTAGCGGGGGGGATTCAGATACGCAGTATTTT. The J gene is TRBJ2-3, the V gene TRBV10-1, with 14 bases aligning to TRBD2. Germline assignment: CDR1 WNHNN and CDR2 SYGVQD (reference sequence). After removal of 6 bases from V and 4 bases from J, the junction contained 6 bases not matched to a gene. The CDR3 runs to 16 residues.

The V gene is TRBV7-9, the J gene TRBJ2-6; a possible D gene is TRBD1 (6 bases). V dropped 0 bases and J dropped 0 bases, with 15 bases sitting between them. Germline V gene lookup returns CDR1 SEHNR and CDR2 FQNEAQ (reference sequence). The CDR3 totals 19 residues. The CDR3 loop is CASSLARGQFLSGANVLTF. The CDR3 nucleotides are TGTGCCAGCAGCTTAGCGCGAGGACAGTTCCTCTCTGGGGCCAACGTCCTGACTTTC.

This clone came up a few times. The chain employs TRBV15 and TRBJ2-7; D is undetermined. Trimming took 0 bases from V and 1 from J, leaving 7 bases between them. The CDR3 contains 14 residues. From germline, CDR1 is LNHNV and CDR2 YYDKDF (reference sequence). CDR3 residues: CATSRDHESYEQYV. DNA of the CDR3: TGTGCCACCAGCAGAGATCATGAGTCCTACGAGCAGTACGTC.

This clone occurred a few times. The chain links TRBV6-4 to TRBJ2-7; 16 nucleotides match TRBD2. Germline V CDR1 and CDR2: MRHNA, SNTAGT. V lost 3 bases to trimming and J lost 11 bases; unmatched junction nucleotides: 10. This CDR3 spans 16 amino acids. The CDR3 spells CASSEATGTSGGAEYV. The CDR3 DNA reads TGTGCCAGCAGTGAAGCGACAGGGACTAGCGGGGGGGCTGAGTACGTC.

V usage is TRBV20-1 and J usage is TRBJ2-5; possible D gene TRBD2, 6 bases. Germline V gives CDR1 DFQATT, CDR2 SNEGSKA (reference sequence). This CDR3 contains 16 residues. The V end was cut by 3 bases, the J end by 5 bases, with 22 bases between. CDR3 region: CSASFFALAGAETQYF. DNA of the CDR3: TGCAGTGCTAGTTTCTTTGCACTAGCAGGCGCGGAGACCCAGTACTTC.

The V gene is TRBV18, the J gene TRBJ2-5; TRBD1 matches at 10 bases. Trimming removed 1 base from V and 3 bases from J; junction bases left unmatched: 2. Looked up from germline, CDR1 is KGHSH and CDR2 is LQKENI. The CDR3 spans 15 residues. In DNA form, the CDR3 reads TGTGCCAGCTCACCACGGGACAGGGGTAAAGAGACCCAGTACTTC. Amino acid sequence: CASSPRDRGKETQYF.

In its sample, this clone was seen once. CDR3: CASNKQGAQNTEAFF. CDR3 nucleotides: TGCGCCAGCAACAAACAGGGGGCACAGAACACTGAAGCTTTCTTT. The rearrangement uses TRBV5-1 and TRBJ1-1, with 9 positions matching TRBD1. The CDR3 runs to 15 residues. The trim removed 6 bases at V and 1 base at J, leaving 7 bases unmatched. CDR1 SGHRS and CDR2 YFSETQ come from the germline V gene.

The chain links TRBV29-1 to TRBJ1-1; TRBD1 matches 10 bases. V was clipped by 7 bases and J by 10 bases; unmatched bases: 15. Germline V gene data show CDR1 as SQVTM and CDR2 as ANQGSEA. CDR3 length: 14 amino acids. CDR3 protein: CSGRPSTGGERAFF. In DNA, the CDR3 is TGCAGCGGGAGACCCTCGACAGGGGGCGAGAGAGCTTTCTTT.

The V gene is TRBV3-1 (or the pseudogene TRBV3-2), the J gene TRBJ1-1; 7 bases are a match to TRBD1. This CDR3 has 13 amino acids. Germline-derived CDR1 and CDR2 are LGHDT and YNNKEL (reference sequence). J was trimmed by 4 bases and V by 6 bases; bases with no gene match: 5. DNA for the CDR3: TGTGCCAGCAGTCCGACAGGGTTCACTGAAGCTTTCTTT. Translating it yields CASSPTGFTEAFF.

The chain carries TRBV24-1 and TRBJ2-4, with D hard to call. V lost 11 bases, J lost 0 bases, and 10 bases lay in between. CDR3 length equals 13 residues. Germline CDR1 is KGHDR and CDR2 is SFDVKD. CDR3 loop: CAIQESAKNIQYF. CDR3 in DNA: TGTGCCATTCAGGAATCAGCCAAAAACATTCAGTACTTC.

This clone is categorized as medium-sized. The V gene is TRBV5-1, the J gene TRBJ1-6; D might be TRBD1 (5 bases). The CDR3 spans 15 residues. The V end was cut by 0 bases, the J end by 9 bases, with 13 bases between. CDR1 SGHRS and CDR2 YFSETQ come from the germline V gene. The CDR3 region is CASSLAGRGFSPLHF. The CDR3 DNA sequence: TGCGCCAGCAGCTTGGCTGGGCGGGGGTTTTCACCCCTCCACTTT.

The sample holds one count of this clone. V and J are TRBV3-1 (or the pseudogene TRBV3-2) and TRBJ1-2; TRBD1 agrees at 8 bases. This CDR3 region has 13 residues. In germline, CDR1 is LGHDT, CDR2 YNNKEL (reference sequence). With 1 base clipped from V and 5 bases from J, the junction kept 0 bases outside the gene matches. CDR3 sequence: CASSQGQGYGYTF. The CDR3 nucleotides are TGTGCCAGCAGCCAAGGACAGGGGTATGGCTACACCTTC.

The chain is built from TRBV29-1 and TRBJ2-2; D call uncertain. V lost 4 bases and J lost 1, with 10 bases in between. The V gene's germline CDR1 is SQVTM and CDR2 ANQGSEA. The CDR3 covers 14 residues. The CDR3: CSVGSQENTGELFF. CDR3 in DNA: TGCAGCGTTGGCTCTCAGGAGAACACCGGGGAGCTGTTTTTT.

V and J are TRBV7-2 and TRBJ2-2; TRBD1 matches 7 bases. This CDR3 comprises 15 residues. Germline values: CDR1 SGHTA, CDR2 FQGNSA. V trimming: 4 bases; J trimming: 4 bases; junction bases outside the gene matches: 6. CDR3 loop: CASSSTGPSTGELFF. DNA of the CDR3: TGTGCCAGCAGCTCGACAGGGCCGTCCACCGGGGAGCTGTTTTTT.

J is TRBJ1-5 and V is TRBV24-1; 9 bases align to TRBD1. The length of the CDR3 is 13 residues. J was trimmed by 5 bases and V by 7 bases; bases with no gene match: 2. Germline lookup yields CDR1 KGHDR and CDR2 SFDVKD. CDR3 loop: CATSTGGHQPQHF. In DNA form, the CDR3 reads TGTGCCACCAGCACAGGGGGCCATCAGCCCCAGCATTTT.